The sequence of this TCR beta chain was determined in a study of cytomegalovirus exposure and HLA in healthy donors (dated by TCRdb to about 2017). About the investigation overall: In an earlier analysis of some 610 of the donors, 276 Gb of sequence data and some 100 million unique TCR beta sequences from 180 million or so T cells were reported. An early release that covered some 630 HLA-typed donors contained about 300 gigabases of sequencing data and 70 million to 100 million unique TCR sequences. Of the roughly 390 genotyped donors, approximately 83% fell in the genetic ancestry cluster associated with self-reported Caucasian donors. The study aimed to test whether signatures of past pathogen exposure could be identified by cataloging public T cell receptors. Using immunosequencing, the study profiled T cell repertoires from around 670 subjects and related those repertoires to cytomegalovirus serostatus. Along with the approximately 670-subject first cohort, a separate validation cohort of over 90 different subjects was used. To predict cytomegalovirus infection status, the study brought together high-throughput TCR immunosequencing, statistical association of individual TCRs with disease status, and machine learning. A later analysis re-analyzed previously published TCR beta repertoires from 600 to 850 donors and added high-resolution HLA genotyping to study TCR occurrence patterns. The later analysis used no new phenotypic data to find candidate immune exposures, relying instead on TCR beta sequences and their occurrence across donors. In an earlier analysis of 500 to 650 of the donors, high-throughput TCR beta sequencing was used to judge whether each TCR beta V gene segment behaved as functional or pseudogenic. Donor age, sex, ethnicity and CMV serostatus were compiled together with the repertoire data. A later genetic analysis took genome-wide SNP genotypes for about 55% of the 666 donors and used that subset as a discovery cohort. Every repertoire in the discovery cohort had been generated on one and the same sequencing platform. HLA typing covered class I and class II loci at four-digit resolution. The number of donors typed differed by locus, with about 620-630 for A, B, C, DRB1 and DQB1, more than 500 for DQA1, nearly 610 for DPA1, and around 430 for DPB1. Because of strong linkage in the cohort, five DR-DQ haplotypes were treated as single units for association and clustering. Across some 400 genotyped donors of the cohort, an average of 235,054 unique TCR beta nucleotide sequences per donor were sequenced, and around 19% of those sequences were non-productive. Paper-wide results and their limitations: The classifier was reported to diagnose cytomegalovirus status with high specificity and sensitivity in both the original cohort and the validation cohort. In vitro tests confirmed that a few of the cytomegalovirus-associated TCR beta chains recognize cytomegalovirus antigens. In a later analysis, several top co-occurrence clusters were reported to appear linked to parvovirus B19, influenza, CMV and Epstein-Barr virus. An association between a missense DCLRE1C variant and V-gene and J-gene trimming of TCR beta chains was found in a later genetic analysis and replicated in an independent cohort. The cohort was sequenced for TCR beta chains only, and without alpha or paired-chain data the features that could be detected were limited. The authors suggested that the approach could potentially be generalized to other disease states and immunological phenotypes. A cluster of highly shared sequence variants was judged likely to be a technical artifact of the sequencing pipeline. Over 15 rarely observed V segments, including chromosome 9 orphons, were excluded from the earlier analysis of approximately 500 of the donors because counts were too low. Correlated functional status among segregating V segments might reflect linkage disequilibrium, but an unknown experimental factor could not be ruled out. Broadly in line with IMGT annotations, most TCR beta V segments showed up in productive rearrangements about 87% or about 30% of the time in an earlier analysis of roughly 590 of the donors. A later analysis found that HLA-associated TCR beta chains were more clonally expanded and had lower generation probabilities than equally common non-associated chains. Presence/absence analyses assumed roughly uniform sequencing depth across donors, an assumption that may not hold. Compared with the 666-donor mean, donors in an Asian-associated ancestry cluster had fewer N-insertions in productive TCRs, according to a later genetic analysis. Assigning TCR associations to individual alleles was difficult when HLA alleles, especially DR and DQ, strongly co-occurred. While some public TCRs were present in many individuals, most TCR sequences turned up only very rarely across donors. At a false discovery rate of 0.05, a later analysis linked about 16,000 TCR beta sequences to specific HLA alleles. Because some donors lacked HLA typing at each locus, the association tests relied only on the typed subset. A further reported finding was that TCR beta sequences accurately predicted the HLA-A and HLA-B alleles for most subjects in the first cohort. The study listed over 150 TCR beta chains as associated with cytomegalovirus. In a later analysis, most CMV-associated TCR beta chains were found to appear HLA-restricted, with HLA associations seemingly driven largely by CMV exposure. Some IMGT-functional V segments, including TRBV6-2 and TRBV6-3, could not be distinguished by the 87-base-pair reads and were therefore excluded. According to a later analysis, TCR association rates differed among HLA loci, with DRB1 alleles showing the most associated TCRs and HLA-C alleles showing the fewest. For the cohort, immune exposure information was limited to CMV serostatus.

V has 10 bases trimmed and J has 2 bases trimmed; junction bases matching no gene number 7. From the germline V gene, CDR1 is MNHNS and CDR2 is SASEGT. Taken from cysteine to phenylalanine, the CDR3 has 14 residues. CDR3 DNA only is kept here, 42 bases in frame from base 1. The cohort comprised some 730 healthy bone marrow donors. At the time of sampling, all cohort members were nominally healthy, though unrecorded immune exposures were likely present. The donor was CMV seronegative and belonged to the group of over 350 seronegative cohort members. A peripheral blood sample was collected from each donor, and TCR beta sequencing was performed on peripheral blood mononuclear cells. The Qiagen DNeasy Blood Extraction Kit was used to extract genomic DNA from the blood cell samples. Concerning this clone itself: What antigen it recognizes has not been identified. Base qualities are not recorded, but no much larger clone differs from it by a single base.

Library preparation was by the immunoSEQ multiplex PCR assay. The multiplex PCR relied on a mix of 60 forward primers for TCR Vbeta segments and 13 reverse primers for TCR Jbeta segments. The CDR3 region of rearranged TCR beta genes was amplified from genomic DNA with a multiplex PCR assay. The Illumina HiSeq System was used to sequence the amplified TCR beta libraries as 87-base-pair reads. Concerning the study's data processing: A later analysis counted some 74 million unique TCR beta chains across the 550 to 750 repertoires, and roughly 10 million of these chains were shared by at least two donors. To remove PCR and sequencing errors, raw reads were error-corrected and collapsed into unique sequences using a nearest-neighbor algorithm that merged closely related sequences. To assign V, D and J gene segments, CDR3 sequences were aligned to IMGT reference sequences. For a sequence to be retained, at least a six-nucleotide match to both a V gene segment and a J gene segment was required. A rearrangement was called productive if the CDR3 had no stop codons and remained in frame with V and J, and every other rearrangement was called non-productive. Following IMGT convention, CDR3 was defined as the stretch from the second conserved V-encoded cysteine up to the conserved J-encoded phenylalanine. Sequences without an unambiguous match to a single V gene segment were excluded from the earlier analysis of approximately 600 of the donors. In an earlier analysis of 587 of the donors, V segments were called functional above 56.7% productive rearrangements and were called segregating when the between-donor standard deviation exceeded 5%. A statistical classification framework was built to diagnose cytomegalovirus status from the catalog of TCR beta chain sequences. A later analysis assigned V and J genes by comparing TCR nucleotide sequences with IMGT/GENE-DB human TR gene sequences. In a later analysis, CDR3 sequences and most-parsimonious VDJ recombination scenarios were assigned using the TCRdist pipeline. In a later analysis, each TCR beta chain was defined by its CDR3 amino acid sequence together with its V-gene family, and reads lacking a unique V-gene family were excluded. In a later analysis, approximately 590 highly shared, low-generation-probability nucleotide sequences were removed to address suspected cross-contamination and a sequencing artifact. In a later analysis, a clonal expansion index was calculated for each public chain from normalized within-repertoire ranks of inferred template counts. In a later analysis, generation probabilities were computed using a VDJ recombination model fitted to out-of-frame rearrangements, and the results were checked against IGoR. Hypergeometric tests were used in a later analysis to score TCR-TCR, TCR-HLA and TCR-CMV co-occurrence, with a repertoire-size bias correction applied to the TCR pairs. In a later analysis, false discovery rates were estimated by permuting HLA or CMV assignments 20 times. In a later analysis, co-occurring TCRs were grouped using DBSCAN, and TCRdist sequence similarity was added for clustering within HLA-allele-positive subsets. Repertoires with fewer than 30,000 or more than 120,000 public chains, plus five repertoires with anomalous nucleotide sharing, were excluded from co-occurrence clustering. Imported from immuneACCESS, the table was reduced by TCRdb to in-frame sequences with V and J called. These copies leave out some clones; in studies compared against another copy, an unresolved V gene accounts for under half, and the cause of the remainder is not known. The DNA gave D and trimming, while V, J and clone size come from that table. The sample contains 100,000 to 150,000 clones, roughly 82% of them found a single time. Roughly 1.2% of the sample rests with the top ten.

The receptor chain draws on TRBV6-1 and TRBJ2-7; TRBD2 aligns with 11 central bases. Sequencing was performed on PBMCs. This clonotype was obtained from a boy between 5 and 17 years old in good health and CMV-seronegative. The sequenced DNA is TGTGCCATTTCAAGGACTAGCGGGCCCTACGAGCAGTACTTC. Its coded protein is CAISRTSGPYEQYF.